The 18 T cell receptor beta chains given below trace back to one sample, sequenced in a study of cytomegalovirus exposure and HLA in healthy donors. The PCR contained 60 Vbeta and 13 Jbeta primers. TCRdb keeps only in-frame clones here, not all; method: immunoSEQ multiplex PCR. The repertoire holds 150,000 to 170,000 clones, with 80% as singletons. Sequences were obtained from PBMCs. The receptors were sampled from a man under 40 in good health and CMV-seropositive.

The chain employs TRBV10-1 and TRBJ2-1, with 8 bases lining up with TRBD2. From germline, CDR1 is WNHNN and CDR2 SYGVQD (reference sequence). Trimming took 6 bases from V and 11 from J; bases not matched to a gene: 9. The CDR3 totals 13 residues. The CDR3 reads CASSPGLVEKQFF. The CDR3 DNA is TGCGCCAGCAGCCCGGGACTAGTGGAAAAGCAGTTCTTC.

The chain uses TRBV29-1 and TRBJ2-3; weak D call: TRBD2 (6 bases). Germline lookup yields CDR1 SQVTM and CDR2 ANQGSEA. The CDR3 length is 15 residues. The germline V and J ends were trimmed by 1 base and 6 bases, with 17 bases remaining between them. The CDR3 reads CSVEVSRGLSDTQYF. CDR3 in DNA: TGCAGCGTTGAAGTATCACGGGGACTCTCGGATACGCAGTATTTT.

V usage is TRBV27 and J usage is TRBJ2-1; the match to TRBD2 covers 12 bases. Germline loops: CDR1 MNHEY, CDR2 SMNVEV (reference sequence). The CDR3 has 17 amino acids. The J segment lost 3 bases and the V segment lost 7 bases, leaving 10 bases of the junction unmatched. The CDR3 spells CASILRLAGVGYNEQFF. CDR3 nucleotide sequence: TGTGCCAGCATCCTTAGACTAGCGGGAGTGGGCTACAATGAGCAGTTCTTC.

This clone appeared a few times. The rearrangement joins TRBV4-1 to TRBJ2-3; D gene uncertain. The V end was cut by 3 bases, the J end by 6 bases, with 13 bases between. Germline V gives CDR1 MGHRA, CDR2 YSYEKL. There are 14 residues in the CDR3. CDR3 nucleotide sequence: TGCGCCAGCAGCCACCTCGGTTCCACGGATACGCAGTATTTT. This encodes CASSHLGSTDTQYF.

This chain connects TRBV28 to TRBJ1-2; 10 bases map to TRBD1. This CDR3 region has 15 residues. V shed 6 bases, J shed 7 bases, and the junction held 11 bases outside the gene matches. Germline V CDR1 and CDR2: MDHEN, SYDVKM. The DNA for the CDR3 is TGTGCCAGCAGGCCCCCGGGACAGGGGATGCGTGGCTACACCTTC. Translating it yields CASRPPGQGMRGYTF.

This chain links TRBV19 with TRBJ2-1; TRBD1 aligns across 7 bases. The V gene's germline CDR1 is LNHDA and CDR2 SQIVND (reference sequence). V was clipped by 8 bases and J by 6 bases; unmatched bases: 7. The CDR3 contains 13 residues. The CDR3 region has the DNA TGTGCCAGTGGGCCGACAGGGACCAATGAGCAGTTCTTC. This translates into CASGPTGTNEQFF.

The chain's CDR3 is CASSQQGGPSSPLHF. Here the CDR3 DNA reads TGTGCCAGTAGCCAACAGGGTGGTCCTTCTTCACCCCTCCACTTT. The gene calls are TRBV19 and TRBJ1-6; TRBD1 might be the D (6 bases). CDR1 is LNHDA, CDR2 SQIVND, per germline (reference sequence). With 6 bases removed from V and 9 bases from J, the gap between germline ends came to 18 bases. The CDR3 length is 15 residues.

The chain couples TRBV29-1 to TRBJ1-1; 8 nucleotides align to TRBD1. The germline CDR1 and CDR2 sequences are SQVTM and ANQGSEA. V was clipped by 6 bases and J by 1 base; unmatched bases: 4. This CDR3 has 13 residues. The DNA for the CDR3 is TGCAGCGTGTATGACAGGGGGAACACTGAAGCTTTCTTT. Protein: CSVYDRGNTEAFF.

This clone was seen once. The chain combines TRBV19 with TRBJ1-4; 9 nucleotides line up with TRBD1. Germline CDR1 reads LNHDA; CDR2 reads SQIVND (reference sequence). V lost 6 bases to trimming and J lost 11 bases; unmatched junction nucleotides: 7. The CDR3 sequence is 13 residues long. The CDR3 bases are TGTGCCAGTAGCAATAACAGGGGGCGGAAACTGTTTTTT. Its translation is CASSNNRGRKLFF. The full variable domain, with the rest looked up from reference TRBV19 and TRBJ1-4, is DGGITQSPKYLFRKEGQNVTLSCEQNLNHDAMYWYRQDPGQGLRLIYYSQIVNDFQKGDIAEGYSVSREKKESFPLTVTSAQKNPTAFYLCASSNNRGRKLFFGSGTQLSVL.

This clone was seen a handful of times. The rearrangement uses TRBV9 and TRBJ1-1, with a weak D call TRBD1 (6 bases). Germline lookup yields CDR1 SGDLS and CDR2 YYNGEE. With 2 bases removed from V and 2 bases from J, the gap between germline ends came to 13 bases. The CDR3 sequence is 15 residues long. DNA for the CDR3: TGTGCCAGCAGCGTTTTGGCAGGGGCTAACACTGAAGCTTTCTTT. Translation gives CASSVLAGANTEAFF. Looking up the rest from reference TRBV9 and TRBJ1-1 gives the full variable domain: DSGVTQTPKHLITATGQRVTLRCSPRSGDLSVYWYQQSLDQGLQFLIQYYNGEERAKGNILERFSAQQFPDLHSELNLSSLELGDSALYFCASSVLAGANTEAFFGQGTRLTVV.

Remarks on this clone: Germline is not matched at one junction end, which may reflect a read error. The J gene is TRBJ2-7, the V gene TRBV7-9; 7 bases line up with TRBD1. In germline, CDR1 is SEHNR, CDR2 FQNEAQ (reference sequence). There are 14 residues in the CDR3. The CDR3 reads CSSSPDRPSYEQYF. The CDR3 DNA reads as TGTTCCAGCAGCCCGGACAGGCCCTCCTACGAGCAGTACTTC.

The DNA for the CDR3 is TGTGCCAGCAGCGTAGGCGGGGGTGGCGGAAACACCATATATTTT. It is translated as CASSVGGGGGNTIYF. This sequence joins TRBV9 and TRBJ1-3; D might be TRBD1 (5 bases). This CDR3 is 15 amino acids long. Between the trimmed V and J ends, which lost 0 bases and 4 bases, there was a span of 11 bases. Germline V CDR1 and CDR2: SGDLS, YYNGEE.

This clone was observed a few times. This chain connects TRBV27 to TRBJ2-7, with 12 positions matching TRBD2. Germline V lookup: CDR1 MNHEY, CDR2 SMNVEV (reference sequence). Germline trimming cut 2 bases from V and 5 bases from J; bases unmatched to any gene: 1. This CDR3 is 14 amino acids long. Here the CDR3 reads CASSLRTSGDEQYF. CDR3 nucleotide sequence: TGTGCCAGCAGTTTACGGACTAGCGGGGACGAGCAGTACTTC.

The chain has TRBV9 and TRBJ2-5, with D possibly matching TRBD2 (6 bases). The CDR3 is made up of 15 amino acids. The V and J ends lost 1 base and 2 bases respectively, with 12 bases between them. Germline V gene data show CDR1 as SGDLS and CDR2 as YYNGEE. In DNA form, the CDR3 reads TGTGCCAGCAGCGTATATGGGACTGGACAAGAGACCCAGTACTTC. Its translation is CASSVYGTGQETQYF.

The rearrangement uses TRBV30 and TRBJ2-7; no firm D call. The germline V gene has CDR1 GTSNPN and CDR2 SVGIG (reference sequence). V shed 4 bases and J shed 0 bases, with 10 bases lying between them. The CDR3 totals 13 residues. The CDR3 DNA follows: TGTGCCTGGACTTCATCCGGCTCCTACGAGCAGTACTTC. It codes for CAWTSSGSYEQYF.

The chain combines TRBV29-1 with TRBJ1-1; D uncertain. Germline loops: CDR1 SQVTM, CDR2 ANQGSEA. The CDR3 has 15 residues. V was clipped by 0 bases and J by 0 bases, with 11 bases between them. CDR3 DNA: TGCAGCGTTGAAGAGGTCAGAGACTTGAACACTGAAGCTTTCTTT. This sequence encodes CSVEEVRDLNTEAFF.

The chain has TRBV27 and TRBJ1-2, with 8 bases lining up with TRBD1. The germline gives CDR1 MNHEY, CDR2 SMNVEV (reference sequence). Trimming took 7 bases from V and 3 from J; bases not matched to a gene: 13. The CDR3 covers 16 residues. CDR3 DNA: TGTGCCAGCACCTCAACCGGACAGGGCCCTTACTATGGCTACACCTTC. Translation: CASTSTGQGPYYGYTF.

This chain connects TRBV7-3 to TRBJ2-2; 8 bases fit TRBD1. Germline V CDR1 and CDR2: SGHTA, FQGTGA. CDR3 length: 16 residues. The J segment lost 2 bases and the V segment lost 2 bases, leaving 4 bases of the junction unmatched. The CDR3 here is CASSLQGQANTGELFF. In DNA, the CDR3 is TGTGCCAGCAGCTTACAGGGACAGGCTAACACCGGGGAGCTGTTTTTT. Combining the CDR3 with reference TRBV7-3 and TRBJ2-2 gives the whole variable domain GAGVSQTPSNKVTEKGKYVELRCDPISGHTALYWYRQSLGQGPEFLIYFQGTGAADDSGLPNDRFFAVRPEGSVSTLKIQRTERGDSAVYLCASSLQGQANTGELFFGEGSRLTVL.